This TCR beta chain was recovered during a study of T cells in Graves' hyperthyroidism and ophthalmopathy (dated by TCRdb to about 2019). Background on the whole study: Peripheral blood was sampled at the time of initial diagnosis, prior to any treatment. To identify distinguishing TCR V-J signatures, a discovery cohort of about 100 patients was used, comprising 43 with Graves' ophthalmopathy and around 57 with stable Graves' hyperthyroidism. Prospective prediction of ophthalmopathy was tested in an independent validation cohort of fewer than 20 hyperthyroidism patients and roughly 16 patients who later progressed to ophthalmopathy. The study also compared thyroid tissue and blood T-cell repertoires from about six Graves' hyperthyroidism patients. For training and testing, the 100 or so patients in the discovery cohort were randomly divided in a 7:3 ratio. TCR Vbeta CDR3 sequencing of 135 peripheral blood samples (more than 40 ophthalmopathy, 75 or so hyperthyroidism and roughly 17 progressor patients) is reported in the paper. After sampling, hyperthyroidism patients received methimazole starting at 30 mg daily, and ophthalmopathy patients received high-dose intravenous methylprednisolone. Paper-wide results and their limitations: Sample size was not statistically predetermined, and investigators were not blinded to group allocation. In validation, progression to ophthalmopathy was predicted by the model with 70% to 71% sensitivity and under 85% specificity, a median of about 6.8 months before onset. A 13 V-J signature model separated ophthalmopathy from stable hyperthyroidism, with about 90% sensitivity and 81.08% specificity in cross-validation and 80%/75% in testing. Most expanded thyroid clonotypes (frequency above 0.001) were also detected in blood, suggesting blood repertoires may reflect thyroid immune responses.

Remarks on this clonotype: No antigen is known for it. No quality values exist for individual bases; no much larger clone is one base distant.

Stable Graves' hyperthyroidism was defined as no progression to ophthalmopathy during 18 months of follow-up. The hyperthyroidism patients were between 18 and 65 years old and newly diagnosed, with a disease duration of less than 2 months. The study excluded patients with uncontrolled infections, other autoimmune diseases, pregnancy or lactation. Clinical symptoms, serum thyroxine and TRAb, thyroid ultrasound, and orbital computed tomography formed the basis for the diagnoses. PBMCs were separated from roughly 10 ml of fresh peripheral blood using Ficoll-Paque density gradient centrifugation. Total RNA was extracted using Trizol reagent, and RNA quality was assessed on an Agilent 2100 Bioanalyzer. The TCR beta CDR3 regions were amplified from RNA transcripts. A first-round RT-PCR of the TCR CDR3 used the HTBI primer set with the Qiagen OneStep RT-PCR kit. A second multiplex PCR round built the libraries, followed by size selection and purification. Paired-end sequencing of the libraries was performed with 100 bp reads on an Illumina HiSeq2000. As for the original processing: Raw data were processed with SOAPnuke, discarding reads with adapters, uncalled bases, mean Phred below 15, or no exact constant-primer or identifier match. High-quality paired reads were merged using COPE v1.2.5, and each unique nucleotide sequence was defined as a clonotype. MiTCR v1.1 was used to align clonotypes to the IMGT TRBV, TRBD and TRBJ reference segments. The analysis included only V-J combinations with a frequency above 0.0001, which together covered 99.2% of the repertoires. A TCS score was defined as the ratio between F50 (clonal expansion) and ExV (chaos), using BLOSUM62-based TCRdist between CDR3 peptides within each V-J. Welch's t-statistics and random forest reduced 500 to 550 V-J features to roughly 13, which were used in a naive Bayes classifier (R e1071). Using fastp at Q25 and MiXCR, TCRdb reprocessed the public reads and kept productive beta chains. Records with the same CDR3 protein are collapsed into one entry carrying the most frequent genes and DNA. For this entry, the V and J calls and clone size follow TCRdb and not the study's own pipeline. The sample data list approximately 590,000 distinct CDR3 sequences, and around 16% of these were observed just once. Around 6.6% of the sample is taken by the ten largest.

The CDR3 holds 14 amino acids from the cysteine to the phenylalanine. Of all the DNA, just the CDR3 is kept, 42 bases in frame from base 1. V gives up 2 bases and J gives up 4 bases, and the segment between their germline ends measures 11 bases. The germline V gene encodes CDR1 SGHTA and CDR2 FQGNSA. This clonotype originated in a woman in her 30s with Graves' hyperthyroidism. The chain is made from TRBV7-2 and TRBJ1-1, with no D gene named confidently. Sequenced input: blood. In nucleotide form, the sequence is TGTGCCAGCAGCTTATTCGGGGTATCCACTGAAGCTTTCTTT. The translation is CASSLFGVSTEAFF.